The T cell receptor beta chain described here comes from a study of identifying expanded T cells in peripheral blood (dated by TCRdb to about 2019). Context from the whole study: Technical replicates were generated by sequencing separate aliquots of the same genomic DNA pool, with four replicates compared pairwise.

No immune events, such as infections, were documented for the healthy donors during the collection period. Time-dependent variance in a beta-binomial model of T-cell clone differential abundance was calibrated using healthy-donor blood repertoires as a training cohort. There were around 10 healthy donors in the training cohort, of whom 3 were female and 7 were male. Donor ages ranged from 29 to 64 years, with an average of around 45 years. Whole blood was collected from each healthy donor at three time points spaced approximately 2 weeks apart and obtained from a commercial supplier. For immunosequencing, genomic DNA was extracted from unsorted whole blood. The immunoSEQ Assay, which relies on bias-controlled multiplex PCR amplification of genomic DNA, was used to profile TCRbeta CDR3 regions. From the authors' description of their analysis: To quantify the absolute abundance of each unique TCRbeta CDR3 region, the sequences were collapsed and filtered. Differential abundance was assessed using a binomial (Fisher-equivalent) model and a beta-binomial model in which time-dependent variance fitted from healthy donors was added. Clones with fewer than 5 combined templates were removed, and differential abundance was called for clones with a Benjamini-Hochberg FDR below 0.01. The form v = (b*log(k)+a)^2 was used to model beta-binomial variance as a function of total template count across the two samples. TCRdb's version of the immuneACCESS table is confined to in-frame rearrangements and falls short of the full clone set. An unresolved V gene accounts for under half of the shortfall where checked; the remainder is of unknown origin. V, J and clone size reflect that table, while D and trimming were determined from the DNA. Within this sample are around 99,000 clones, with less than 90% of them counted one time only. The leading ten clones occupy around 8.3% of the sample.

Comments on this clone: Its binding antigen is unknown. Base qualities are missing; no much larger clone stands one base away.

The study at large found these results: The authors expected biological variance in healthy repertoires might increase further over much longer intervals such as months to years. The binomial model flagged approximately 1.2 differentially abundant clones between technical replicates but about 16.4 over roughly two weeks and roughly 20 over approximately four weeks. Variance in clone template counts between approximately 2-week samples significantly increased with total template count across all healthy donors. Across all healthy-donor time intervals, the beta-binomial model significantly cut both the number of clones called differentially abundant and the false-positive rate.

The source of this sequence is a person aged 18 to 70 in good health. The source material was blood.

Read as DNA, the sequence is TGTGCCAGCAGCTCGATCAGGGATAGCAATCAGCCCCAGCATTTT. Translated, this gives CASSSIRDSNQPQHF. The chain is encoded by TRBV11-2 joined to TRBJ1-5; matching of 5 bases hints at TRBD1 as the D gene. For CDR1 and CDR2, the germline V gene lists SGHAT and FQNNGV. The CDR3 sequence holds 15 residues, the cysteine and phenylalanine included. Left in the record is the CDR3 DNA by itself, 45 bases read in frame from the first base. Trimming removed 4 bases from V and 0 bases from J, leaving 10 bases between the germline ends.